The clone carrying this TCR beta chain has just one count. Its antigen is unidentified. Germline CDR1 SGHNT, CDR2 YENEEA. This CDR3 is 15 amino acids long. V was trimmed by 1 base and J by 5 bases, leaving 12 bases between them. This entry is derived from a study of Ad26.COV2.S vaccination and SARS-CoV-2 variants. Study-wide results and caveats: Whether participants received vaccine or placebo, their non-spike TCR breadth was similar.

TCRdb's table, derived via immunoSEQ multiplex PCR, lists solely in-frame clones and lacks some. The table has around 450,000 clones, 89% seen once. Treatment specified: 15 to 20 received Ad26.COV2.S at low or high dose, single or two shots; several received placebo; per-sample allocation not given. Sampling took place 63 days after the first vaccine or placebo injection. The V gene is TRBV11-3, the J gene TRBJ2-1; D is possibly TRBD1 (6 bases). Material: peripheral blood, obtained in a trial of Ad26.COV2.S vaccine versus placebo. The receptor was isolated from a person between 18 and 65 years old who received the Ad26.COV2.S COVID-19 vaccine or a placebo. CDR3 nucleotides: TGTGCCAGCAGCTTAGTGGGGGCTACGGACAATGAGCAGTTCTTC. Residues: CASSLVGATDNEQFF.